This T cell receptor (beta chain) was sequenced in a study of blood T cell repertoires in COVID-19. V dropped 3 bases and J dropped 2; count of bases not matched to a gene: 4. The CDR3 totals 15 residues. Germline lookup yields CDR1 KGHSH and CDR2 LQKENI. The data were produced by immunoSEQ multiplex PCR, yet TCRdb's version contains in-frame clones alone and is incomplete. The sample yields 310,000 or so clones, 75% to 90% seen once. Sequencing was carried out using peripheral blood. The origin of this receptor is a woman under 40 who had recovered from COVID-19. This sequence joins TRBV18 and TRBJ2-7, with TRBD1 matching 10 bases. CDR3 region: CASSPGQGTAYEQYF. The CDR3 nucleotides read TGTGCCAGCTCACCGGGACAGGGGACCGCCTACGAGCAGTACTTC.